Listed below are T cell receptor beta chains from one sample, sequenced in a study of cytomegalovirus exposure and HLA in healthy donors. This table comes from immunoSEQ multiplex PCR, and its TCRdb copy is limited to in-frame clones, with some not included. This repertoire shows 150,000 to 200,000 clones, about 80% found once; its top ten account for more than 0.8%. The sample consisted of PBMCs. The receptor set was obtained from a woman aged 40-49 years in good health and CMV-seronegative. Both conserved end residues are part of each CDR3. The order of the fields is clone size, V gene, D gene, CDR3 protein. The D gene is left open where the match is weak. Clone size appears in some rows only: once, few, many, or a class for an expanded clone.

clone_size: -; v_call: TRBV5-5; d_call: -; cdr3_aa: CASSPTESEQFF
clone_size: -; v_call: TRBV9; d_call: -; cdr3_aa: CASSVGWSGQYF
clone_size: -; v_call: TRBV7-2; d_call: -; cdr3_aa: CASSFRTPRGYTF
clone_size: -; v_call: TRBV19; d_call: -; cdr3_aa: CASSPGQLGELFF
clone_size: -; v_call: TRBV29-1; d_call: -; cdr3_aa: CSVETQGRGEQYF
clone_size: -; v_call: TRBV5-1; d_call: TRBD1; cdr3_aa: CASSGLGQGLDGYTF
clone_size: -; v_call: TRBV5-3; d_call: TRBD1; cdr3_aa: CARSQSSGTGYEQYF
clone_size: -; v_call: TRBV29-1; d_call: -; cdr3_aa: CSSWTDRNYGYTF
clone_size: -; v_call: TRBV10-3; d_call: -; cdr3_aa: CAISERLETGELFF
clone_size: -; v_call: TRBV19; d_call: -; cdr3_aa: CASTKRVLLMNTEAFF
clone_size: -; v_call: TRBV27; d_call: -; cdr3_aa: CASSFYDLGADNEQFF
clone_size: few; v_call: TRBV5-4; d_call: TRBD2; cdr3_aa: CASSLVAGPDNEQFF
clone_size: -; v_call: TRBV2; d_call: TRBD2; cdr3_aa: CASSPGLEYEQYF
clone_size: -; v_call: TRBV5-1; d_call: TRBD1; cdr3_aa: CASSLGDSTRSYEQYF
clone_size: -; v_call: TRBV2; d_call: TRBD1; cdr3_aa: CASRDPDRGLNTIYF
clone_size: -; v_call: TRBV28; d_call: TRBD2; cdr3_aa: CASSRTSGSIPYEQYF
clone_size: -; v_call: TRBV6-5; d_call: -; cdr3_aa: CASSTGANVLTF
clone_size: -; v_call: TRBV5-1; d_call: -; cdr3_aa: CASSLTSRGTDTQYF
clone_size: -; v_call: TRBV9; d_call: TRBD1; cdr3_aa: CASSVLRGPTTEAFF
clone_size: -; v_call: TRBV6-1; d_call: TRBD2; cdr3_aa: CASSPGLALDNEQFF
clone_size: -; v_call: TRBV11-2; d_call: TRBD1; cdr3_aa: CASSLDRDRMGNEQFF
clone_size: -; v_call: TRBV5-1; d_call: -; cdr3_aa: CASSLGGDNEQFF
clone_size: -; v_call: TRBV27; d_call: -; cdr3_aa: CASSPGGGLTDTQYF
clone_size: -; v_call: TRBV18; d_call: -; cdr3_aa: CASSATQLNSGANVLTF
clone_size: once; v_call: TRBV15; d_call: -; cdr3_aa: CATSSASGSYEQYF
clone_size: -; v_call: TRBV11-3; d_call: TRBD1; cdr3_aa: CASSLEGTGGAFF
clone_size: -; v_call: TRBV5-1; d_call: TRBD2; cdr3_aa: CASSLSGTSTGELFF
clone_size: few; v_call: TRBV9; d_call: TRBD1; cdr3_aa: CASSTGTGDIPTEAFF
clone_size: -; v_call: TRBV6-6; d_call: TRBD1; cdr3_aa: CASSRQGETGELFF
clone_size: -; v_call: TRBV27; d_call: TRBD1; cdr3_aa: CASMGTGYYEQYF
clone_size: -; v_call: TRBV7-6; d_call: -; cdr3_aa: CASSSDYNQPQHF
clone_size: -; v_call: TRBV7-2; d_call: TRBD2; cdr3_aa: CASSGRTSGSETQYF
clone_size: -; v_call: TRBV5-6; d_call: -; cdr3_aa: CASSLQSSEAFF
clone_size: -; v_call: TRBV11-2; d_call: -; cdr3_aa: CASSPTDYEQYF
clone_size: -; v_call: TRBV29-1; d_call: -; cdr3_aa: CSVERGLSYGYTF
clone_size: few; v_call: TRBV19; d_call: TRBD1; cdr3_aa: CASSMIGTANEKLFF
clone_size: -; v_call: TRBV30; d_call: -; cdr3_aa: CAWSRTTTNEKLFF
clone_size: few; v_call: TRBV7-9; d_call: -; cdr3_aa: CASTPGEGPYGYTF
clone_size: -; v_call: TRBV30; d_call: TRBD1; cdr3_aa: CAWSSTGVTEAFF
clone_size: -; v_call: TRBV6-1; d_call: TRBD1; cdr3_aa: CASSQGTGHLYEQYF
clone_size: -; v_call: TRBV11-2; d_call: -; cdr3_aa: CASSLVGEGAEAFF
clone_size: -; v_call: TRBV19; d_call: -; cdr3_aa: CASTGRDYEWGQPQHF
clone_size: -; v_call: TRBV29-1; d_call: TRBD1; cdr3_aa: CSVREGAETQYF
clone_size: -; v_call: TRBV10-3; d_call: -; cdr3_aa: CAISEGAASRGYSNQPQHF
clone_size: -; v_call: TRBV7-9; d_call: -; cdr3_aa: CASRVVQRSTDTQYF
clone_size: -; v_call: TRBV30; d_call: -; cdr3_aa: CAWKGATNEKLFF
clone_size: once; v_call: TRBV6-5; d_call: TRBD2; cdr3_aa: CASSYSHLAASYEQYF
clone_size: -; v_call: TRBV14; d_call: TRBD2; cdr3_aa: CASSLTSGRYEQYF
clone_size: -; v_call: TRBV28; d_call: TRBD1; cdr3_aa: CASSSGGASLTLHF
clone_size: -; v_call: TRBV5-4; d_call: TRBD1; cdr3_aa: CASSRGQRSSYEQYF